These 26 T cell receptor beta chains came from one sample sequenced in a study of cytomegalovirus exposure and HLA in healthy donors. Primers for the PCR totalled 60 Vbeta and 13 Jbeta. Only in-frame clones appear in the TCRdb table, and some are missing; sequencing was by immunoSEQ multiplex PCR. The top ten hold about a tenth of the sample, which has 37,000 or so clones, roughly 80% seen once. Source material: PBMCs. These receptors were collected from a woman between 35 and 50 years old in good health and CMV-seronegative.

V is TRBV6-6 and J is TRBJ1-4; 9 nucleotides align to TRBD1. Trimming removed 6 bases from V and 4 bases from J; junction bases left unmatched: 3. CDR3 length: 14 residues. Germline CDR1 MNHNY, CDR2 SVGAGI (reference sequence). The CDR3 nucleotides read TGTGCCAGCAGCCGGGACAGGGTTAATGAAAAACTGTTTTTT. This translates into CASSRDRVNEKLFF.

CDR3 protein: CASSFYRANYGYTF. As DNA, the CDR3 is TGTGCCAGCAGCTTTTACAGGGCTAACTATGGCTACACCTTC. The rearrangement links TRBV5-6 to TRBJ1-2; maybe TRBD1 (6 bases). This CDR3 spans 14 amino acids. V was cut by 2 bases and J by 0 bases, with 8 bases left in between. Per the germline V gene, CDR1 is SGHDT and CDR2 is YYEEEE. Filled out from reference TRBV5-6 and TRBJ1-2, the complete variable domain reads DAGVTQSPTHLIKTRGQQVTLRCSPKSGHDTVSWYQQALGQGPQFIFQYYEEEERQRGNFPDRFSGHQFPNYSSELNVNALLLGDSALYLCASSFYRANYGYTFGSGTRLTVV.

The chain couples TRBV27 to TRBJ1-1; D unresolved. The germline V gene encodes CDR1 MNHEY and CDR2 SMNVEV (reference sequence). The CDR3 runs 16 residues. Between the trimmed V and J ends, which lost 2 bases and 0 bases, there was a span of 13 bases. The CDR3 here is CASSLRAGSMNTEAFF. Written as DNA, the CDR3 is TGTGCCAGCAGTTTAAGGGCGGGCAGCATGAACACTGAAGCTTTCTTT.

This chain uses TRBV11-2 with TRBJ2-1, with D tentatively TRBD2 (6 bases). Germline CDR1 reads SGHAT; CDR2 reads FQNNGV. The V end was cut by 5 bases, the J end by 1 base, with 12 bases between. This CDR3 spans 15 amino acids. The CDR3 region is CASSRVRGSYNEQFF. DNA for the CDR3: TGTGCCAGCAGCCGTGTGCGGGGTTCCTACAATGAGCAGTTCTTC.

The chain couples TRBV4-3 to TRBJ1-2, with D possibly TRBD1 on 5 matching bases. Germline V CDR1 and CDR2: LGHNA, YSLEER. V lost 0 bases and J lost 8, with 13 bases in between. This CDR3 has 14 residues. DNA of the CDR3: TGCGCCAGCAGCCAAGATCAGGGAGCGGGAGGCTACACCTTC. This encodes CASSQDQGAGGYTF.

The chain links TRBV25-1 to TRBJ2-7; D unresolved. Trimming removed 2 bases from V and 0 bases from J, with 8 bases in between. The CDR3 is made up of 14 amino acids. The germline gives CDR1 MGHDK, CDR2 SYGVNS. The CDR3 bases are TGTGCCAGCAGTGAAGGCAGTTACTCCTACGAGCAGTACTTC. Translating it yields CASSEGSYSYEQYF.

The chain couples TRBV11-2 to TRBJ1-1, with a tentative D call TRBD1 (6 bases). Trimming left V 3 bases short and J 5 bases short, with 16 bases between. Germline lookup yields CDR1 SGHAT and CDR2 FQNNGV. The CDR3 contains 15 residues. The CDR3 loop is CASSFGGGGLTEAFF. The CDR3 DNA follows: TGTGCCAGCAGCTTTGGTGGGGGGGGGCTAACTGAAGCTTTCTTT. Together with reference TRBV11-2 and TRBJ1-1, the CDR3 gives the full variable domain: EAGVAQSPRYKIIEKRQSVAFWCNPISGHATLYWYQQILGQGPKLLIQFQNNGVVDDSQLPKDRFSAERLKGVDSTLKIQPAKLEDSAVYLCASSFGGGGLTEAFFGQGTRLTVV.

V gene TRBV5-5 combines with J gene TRBJ1-2, with D tentatively TRBD1 (6 bases). This CDR3 has 14 residues. Germline CDR1 SGHKS, CDR2 YYEKEE (reference sequence). Between the trimmed V and J ends, which lost 6 bases and 8 bases, there was a span of 20 bases. The CDR3 nucleotides read TGTGCCAGCACCAGGGGTATAAACGAGCGGGGCTACACCTTC. It is translated as CASTRGINERGYTF.

The chain carries TRBV9 and TRBJ2-5, with D possibly being TRBD1 (6 bases). This CDR3 comprises 15 residues. Germline loops: CDR1 SGDLS, CDR2 YYNGEE. With 4 bases removed from V and 4 bases from J, the gap between germline ends came to 17 bases. CDR3 in DNA: TGTGCCAGCAGCTCGTTAAATACAGGGAGAGAGACCCAGTACTTC. Amino acid sequence: CASSSLNTGRETQYF.

The V and J genes are TRBV11-2 and TRBJ2-5, with 10 bases aligning to TRBD2. V was pared by 5 bases and J by 5 bases, with 2 bases of the junction left unmatched. From germline, CDR1 is SGHAT and CDR2 FQNNGV. This CDR3 has 13 amino acids. The CDR3 DNA reads TGTGCCAGCAGCCCGGGACTAGCGGAGACCCAGTACTTC. It codes for CASSPGLAETQYF.

The chain combines TRBV9 with TRBJ1-3, with D uncertain. This CDR3 spans 14 amino acids. Trimming cost V 3 bases and J 0 bases, with 7 bases left between them. Germline V gives CDR1 SGDLS, CDR2 YYNGEE. The CDR3 reads CASSAQNSGNTIYF. As DNA, the CDR3 is TGTGCCAGCAGCGCTCAGAACTCTGGAAACACCATATATTTT.

The genes are TRBV5-6 and TRBJ1-2; D gene uncertain. The germline V gene has CDR1 SGHDT and CDR2 YYEEEE. V was clipped by 0 bases and J by 0 bases, with 9 bases between them. The CDR3 contains 15 residues. The CDR3 nucleotides read TGTGCCAGCAGCTTGGGTGCGGGAGCTAACTATGGCTACACCTTC. Protein: CASSLGAGANYGYTF.

The chain combines TRBV6-6 with TRBJ1-2, with D unresolved. Germline loops: CDR1 MNHNY, CDR2 SVGAGI (reference sequence). CDR3 size: 14 residues. With 0 bases removed from V and 4 bases from J, the gap between germline ends came to 9 bases. The CDR3 spells CASSYSGRSYGYTF. CDR3 DNA: TGTGCCAGCAGTTACTCGGGCAGATCCTATGGCTACACCTTC.

This chain connects TRBV4-2 to TRBJ2-7; D may be TRBD1 (6 bases). Trimming took 5 bases from V and 3 from J, leaving 11 bases between them. CDR3 length equals 13 residues. Germline CDR1 and CDR2: LGHNA and YNFKEQ. The CDR3 reads CASSAQDSYEQYF. CDR3 in DNA: TGTGCCAGCAGCGCCCAGGACAGCTACGAGCAGTACTTC.

The V and J genes are TRBV29-1 and TRBJ2-3; no clear D. V was pared by 8 bases and J by 2 bases, with 5 bases between. Per the germline V gene, CDR1 is SQVTM and CDR2 is ANQGSEA. This CDR3 region has 10 residues. CDR3 DNA: TGCAGCACAGACACAGATACGCAGTATTTT. It codes for CSTDTDTQYF.

The rearrangement uses TRBV9 and TRBJ2-1, with D hard to call. The V gene lost 0 bases and the J gene lost 0 bases, with 10 bases spanning the gap. Germline CDR1 and CDR2: SGDLS and YYNGEE. The CDR3 runs 16 residues. The CDR3 DNA follows: TGTGCCAGCAGCGTAGTGGCAGAATTCTCCTACAATGAGCAGTTCTTC. Amino acid sequence: CASSVVAEFSYNEQFF.

This clone was counted a few times. The chain has TRBV2 and TRBJ1-2; D gene ambiguous. The length of the CDR3 is 13 residues. Germline CDR1 reads SNHLY; CDR2 reads FYNNEI. Deletions cut 6 bases from V and 8 bases from J, with 16 bases between. The CDR3 spells CASSARERVGYTF. CDR3 nucleotides: TGTGCCAGCAGCGCTCGGGAGAGGGTCGGCTACACCTTC. Full variable domain (outside the CDR3, taken from reference TRBV2 and TRBJ1-2): EPEVTQTPSHQVTQMGQEVILRCVPISNHLYFYWYRQILGQKVEFLVSFYNNEISEKSEIFDDQFSVERPDGSNFTLKIRSTKLEDSAMYFCASSARERVGYTFGSGTRLTVV.

The chain employs TRBV9 and TRBJ1-1; D is possibly TRBD1 (5 bases). This CDR3 contains 13 residues. The germline V and J ends were trimmed by 0 bases and 4 bases, with 7 bases remaining between them. Germline values: CDR1 SGDLS, CDR2 YYNGEE. This CDR3 is CASSVGGATEAFF. CDR3 DNA: TGTGCCAGCAGCGTAGGTGGGGCCACTGAAGCTTTCTTT.

V and J are TRBV7-2 and TRBJ2-3, with a tentative D call TRBD1 (6 bases). Germline CDR1 is SGHTA and CDR2 is FQGNSA. With 3 bases removed from V and 0 bases from J, the gap between germline ends came to 10 bases. This CDR3 contains 15 residues. CDR3 coding DNA: TGTGCCAGCAGCTTGGCAGGGGCTAGCACAGATACGCAGTATTTT. Amino acid sequence: CASSLAGASTDTQYF.

This rearrangement joins TRBV13 to TRBJ1-6; D unclear. Per the germline V gene, CDR1 is PRHDT and CDR2 is FYEKMQ (reference sequence). This CDR3 has 20 amino acids. V lost 4 bases, J lost 5 bases, and 27 bases lay in between. The CDR3 is CASSSPKDRALGLNNSPLHF. The CDR3 region has the DNA TGTGCCAGCAGCTCCCCAAAAGACCGGGCCCTAGGACTAAATAATTCACCCCTCCACTTT.

The CDR3: CASSSFRAQHF. The DNA of the CDR3 is TGTGCCAGTAGTAGTTTCCGTGCCCAGCATTTT. The rearrangement links TRBV19 to TRBJ1-5; D gene ambiguous. Germline CDR1 and CDR2: LNHDA and SQIVND (reference sequence). The V and J ends lost 4 bases and 11 bases respectively, with 9 bases between them. The CDR3 covers 11 residues.

The chain couples TRBV6-5 to TRBJ2-3; 12 nucleotides match TRBD2. The junction had 6 bases not matched to a gene; V was cut back by 7 bases and J by 4 bases. This CDR3 has 15 residues. Germline values: CDR1 MNHEY, CDR2 SVGAGI. The CDR3 sequence is CASTRLAGASDTQYF. In DNA, the CDR3 is TGTGCCAGCACTAGACTAGCGGGGGCTTCAGATACGCAGTATTTT.

This clone was found a few times. The rearrangement joins TRBV6-1 to TRBJ1-1, with D unclear. CDR1 is MNHNS, CDR2 SASEGT, per germline. The CDR3 extends over 13 amino acids. V was trimmed by 7 bases and J by 0 bases, leaving 9 bases between them. This CDR3 reads CASKKQMNTEAFF. As DNA, the CDR3 is TGTGCCAGCAAAAAACAGATGAACACTGAAGCTTTCTTT.

The CDR3 DNA is TGTGCCAGCAGTTCTAATCTTGTACTGAACACTGAAGCTTTCTTT. As protein: CASSSNLVLNTEAFF. The chain couples TRBV27 to TRBJ1-1; D is uncertain. This CDR3 has 15 amino acids. The germline V gene has CDR1 MNHEY and CDR2 SMNVEV (reference sequence). Trimming took 4 bases from V and 0 from J, leaving 12 bases between them.

This clone occurred a few times. The chain employs TRBV19 and TRBJ1-5, with D unresolved. V lost 4 bases to trimming and J lost 0 bases, with 10 bases between them. Germline lookup yields CDR1 LNHDA and CDR2 SQIVND (reference sequence). The CDR3 runs 15 residues. The CDR3 DNA follows: TGTGCCAGTAGTACCCCGGGTGATAGCAATCAGCCCCAGCATTTT. Its protein product is CASSTPGDSNQPQHF.

A few counts support this clone. This chain uses TRBV11-3 with TRBJ1-1; possible D gene TRBD1, 5 bases. The V end lost 2 bases, the J end lost 2 bases, and 9 bases lay between the germline ends. Germline V gives CDR1 SGHNT, CDR2 YENEEA. This CDR3 spans 14 amino acids. CDR3 nucleotide sequence: TGTGCCAGCAGCTTATCAGGGTCCAACACTGAAGCTTTCTTT. Translated: CASSLSGSNTEAFF. Full variable domain (rest looked up from reference TRBV11-3 and TRBJ1-1): EAGVVQSPRYKIIEKKQPVAFWCNPISGHNTLYWYLQNLGQGPELLIRYENEEAVDDSQLPKDRFSAERLKGVDSTLKIQPAELGDSAVYLCASSLSGSNTEAFFGQGTRLTVV.